The entry below gives a single TCR beta chain sequence along with its context. The antigen this receptor binds is unknown. Per-base quality was not reported, and no clone a single base away is much larger than it. CDR3 length: 16 amino acids, cysteine to phenylalanine. Only the CDR3 portion is preserved as DNA: 48 bases, with reading frame beginning at the first base. The V end gives up 4 bases and the J end 5 bases, leaving 11 bases in the junction not matched to a gene. The germline V gene sets CDR1 to MNHNS and CDR2 to SASEGT. This entry comes from a study of blood T cell repertoires in COVID-19 (dated by TCRdb to the early 2020s). Notes on the research overall: Samples covering the acute and convalescent phases of COVID-19 were provided by collaborators in the United States, Italy and Spain. The prospective study material was composed of cDNA or gDNA derived from T cells, B-cell-depleted T cells, or PBMCs. The dataset comprised deeply sampled blood TCRbeta repertoires from subjects exposed to, actively infected with, or recovered from COVID-19. The repertoires were made available in a free public database intended to serve as a resource for research on the immune response to SARS-CoV-2. Samples were obtained from the ongoing ImmuneRACE study (first 160 participants) and from over 1,000 subjects provided by 6 global collaborators. A de-identified subject ID, COVID-19 status, age in years and sex were almost always included in the sample metadata. HLA class I and class II types, where available, came from metadata supplied by the sample provider rather than from assay-based typing. The study at large found these results: The quantity of clinical and demographic metadata differed by source and by participant and was supplied without curation.

Each collaborating institution followed its own protocols to collect whole blood in K2EDTA tubes. For TCRbeta analysis, collaborators shipped samples as frozen whole blood, isolated PBMCs, or DNA extracted from either of those sample types. The immunoSEQ Assay, a bias-controlled multiplex PCR, was used to amplify TCRbeta CDR3 regions from genomic DNA. In the original analysis: Within the assay, amplification of reference gene primers was used to estimate how many nucleated cells each sample contained. To quantify the absolute abundance of each unique TCRbeta CDR3 rearrangement, sequence reads were collapsed and filtered. Productive Simpson clonality was computed per sample as the square root of Simpson's diversity index over productive rearrangements. What TCRdb holds here is the immuneACCESS table cut down to in-frame rearrangements. Part of the clones is not present; checked against another copy, under half of the missing clones reflect an unresolved V gene, and the others are unexplained. The DNA gave D and trimming, while V, J and clone size come from that table. Counted in this sample were roughly 330,000 clones; roughly 90% of them appeared once. More than 3% of the sample rests with the top ten.

Rearrangement joined TRBV6-1 to TRBJ2-1, with TRBD1 identical over 7 junction bases. This sequence originates from a woman in her 50s with active or convalescent COVID-19. The sample taken for sequencing was peripheral blood. For the CDR3, the sequence is CASSGQGGVTHNEQFF. The DNA is TGTGCCAGCAGTGGACAGGGTGGAGTGACCCACAATGAGCAGTTCTTC.